This passage covers 29 T cell receptor beta chains from one sample sequenced in a study of blood T cells in healthy people across ages. Primers used in a second PCR of roughly 7 to 11 cycles were a sample-barcoded 5' primer and a J-beta primer mix. TCRdb re-called the 5' RACE reads through MiXCR, storing one row per CDR3 protein. This table holds approximately 290,000 distinct CDR3 sequences, less than 30% found once. Material: blood. The source of these receptors is a woman in her 70s in good health.

The rearrangement uses TRBV5-1 and TRBJ1-4; unclear D gene. There are 15 residues in the CDR3. From germline, CDR1 is SGHRS and CDR2 YFSETQ. V lost 6 bases, J lost 3 bases, and 15 bases lay in between. CDR3: CASTLRGGSNEKLFF. The CDR3 coding sequence is TGCGCCAGCACTTTACGGGGAGGATCTAATGAAAAACTGTTTTTT.

The chain couples TRBV12-5 to TRBJ1-5, with D possibly being TRBD1 (6 bases). V was clipped by 2 bases and J by 2 bases, with 13 bases between them. The CDR3 extends over 16 amino acids. CDR1 and CDR2 (germline): LGHNT, FRNRAP. The CDR3 nucleotides are TGTGCTAGTGGTTTGCCGGGGGGCTTTGGCAATCAGCCCCAGCATTTT. Its translation is CASGLPGGFGNQPQHF.

This clonotype has a handful of counts. The junction and the germline gene differ at one end; a read error may be behind it. The V gene is TRBV5-1, the J gene TRBJ2-5; D is unresolved. The length of the CDR3 is 14 residues. The germline gives CDR1 SGHRS, CDR2 YFSETQ. The CDR3 loop is CASSLEVLTETQHF. In DNA, the CDR3 is TGCGCCAGCAGCTTGGAGGTCTTAACGGAGACCCAGCACTTC.

There are many counts of this clonotype. The rearrangement links TRBV27 to TRBJ2-1; tentative D call: TRBD1 (6 bases). V was shortened by 3 bases and J by 6 bases, with 12 bases between the two germline ends. Looked up from germline, CDR1 is MNHEY and CDR2 is SMNVEV (reference sequence). This CDR3 contains 14 residues. CDR3 coding DNA: TGTGCCAGCAGTTTCGGACAGATAGTCAATGAGCAGTTCTTC. This sequence encodes CASSFGQIVNEQFF.

The J gene is TRBJ2-5, the V gene TRBV28; TRBD2 matches 8 bases. The end of the DNA is better explained by TRBJ2-1, so the J call may be wrong. Per germline, CDR1 MDHEN and CDR2 SYDVKM. The CDR3 loop spans 14 amino acids. CDR3 nucleotide sequence: TGTGCCACCTTGCCGGCGGGAGGAACTCATGAGCAGTTCTTC. Translated: CATLPAGGTHEQFF.

In its sample, this clonotype was seen a few times. The chain has TRBV20-1 and TRBJ2-3, with D perhaps TRBD2 (5 bases). The V end lost 1 base, the J end lost 6 bases, and 11 bases lay between the germline ends. The CDR3 has 13 residues. Germline V gives CDR1 DFQATT, CDR2 SNEGSKA (reference sequence). CDR3 bases: TGCAGTGCTAGAGGCCCTAGCCGGGATACGCAGTATTTT. Translated, it gives CSARGPSRDTQYF.

There are a few counts of this clonotype. The DNA of the CDR3 is TGCAGCGTCTCATTAGCGGGGACTAGCACAGATACGCAGTATTTT. Its translation is CSVSLAGTSTDTQYF. The chain is built from TRBV29-1 and TRBJ2-3, with 8 nucleotides matching TRBD2. CDR1 and CDR2 from the germline V gene are SQVTM and ANQGSEA. The V gene end was trimmed by 6 bases and the J gene end by 0 bases; junction bases not matched to a gene: 8. The CDR3 runs 15 residues.

This clonotype was counted between two and nine times. The chain links TRBV12-3 or TRBV12-4 to TRBJ1-5; 12 bases agree with TRBD1. V shed 6 bases, J shed 6 bases, and the junction held 12 bases outside the gene matches. This CDR3 has 17 residues. CDR3 sequence: CASRPGQGAMQGQPQHF. CDR3 DNA: TGTGCCAGCAGGCCGGGACAGGGGGCTATGCAGGGTCAGCCCCAGCATTTT.

This clonotype was picked up many times. J is TRBJ2-7 and V is TRBV6-5, with 8 bases fitting TRBD1. The germline V gene encodes CDR1 MNHEY and CDR2 SVGAGI. The trim removed 4 bases at V and 2 bases at J, leaving 10 bases unmatched. The CDR3 has 16 residues. The CDR3 loop reads CASSSGPTGGTYEQYF. In DNA form, the CDR3 reads TGTGCCAGCAGTTCAGGCCCCACAGGGGGAACCTACGAGCAGTACTTC.

This chain joins TRBV12-3 or TRBV12-4 and TRBJ2-7, with D hard to call. The V end lost 4 bases, the J end lost 3 bases, and 16 bases lay between the germline ends. The CDR3 loop spans 15 amino acids. The CDR3 spells CASSSTTLGYYEQYF. CDR3 nucleotides: TGTGCCAGCAGTTCGACAACTCTAGGTTACTACGAGCAGTACTTC.

Details on this clonotype: This is likely a read error, given that the CDR3 carries no conserved phenylalanine or tryptophan at its end. The chain carries TRBV27 and TRBJ2-7, with 11 bases aligning to TRBD1. CDR3 length: 16 residues. V was pared by 6 bases and J by 2 bases, with 9 bases of the junction left unmatched. Germline assignment: CDR1 MNHEY and CDR2 SMNVEV (reference sequence). CDR3 bases: TGTGCCAGCAGCCGGGACAGGGGGATTGTCCCCTACGAGCAGTACTCC. Its protein product is CASSRDRGIVPYEQYS.

This clonotype has a handful of counts. The chain links TRBV7-9 to TRBJ1-2; D call uncertain. CDR3 length equals 11 residues. The V end was cut by 5 bases, the J end by 2 bases, with 3 bases between. From germline, CDR1 is SEHNR and CDR2 FQNEAQ (reference sequence). This chain's CDR3 is CASSNNYGYTF. CDR3 nucleotide sequence: TGTGCCAGCAGCAACAACTATGGCTACACCTTC.

The rearrangement uses TRBV7-2 and TRBJ1-2; D call uncertain. CDR3 length: 14 residues. CDR1 SGHTA and CDR2 FQGNSA come from the germline V gene. V lost 5 bases and J lost 5, with 15 bases in between. The CDR3 loop is CASSAREAPYGYTF. The CDR3 DNA sequence: TGTGCCAGCAGCGCCCGTGAGGCCCCTTATGGCTACACCTTC.

The V call is TRBV20-1, the J call TRBJ2-1; 10 nucleotides match TRBD2. After removal of 4 bases from V and 4 bases from J, the junction contained 4 bases not matched to a gene. Germline values: CDR1 DFQATT, CDR2 SNEGSKA (reference sequence). The CDR3 loop spans 14 amino acids. The CDR3 region has the DNA TGCAGTGCTACTCCTAGCGGGAGATACAATGAGCAGTTCTTC. Translated: CSATPSGRYNEQFF.

The chain has TRBV12-3 or TRBV12-4 and TRBJ2-5, with 7 bases matching TRBD1. The J segment lost 3 bases and the V segment lost 6 bases, leaving 7 bases of the junction unmatched. The CDR3 is 14 residues long. CDR3 nucleotide sequence: TGTGCCAGCAGCCCAAGGGGGCGGGAAGAGACCCAGTACTTC. It yields the protein CASSPRGREETQYF.

This clonotype came up a few times. The chain is built from TRBV11-2 and TRBJ2-5; 12 bases are shared with TRBD2. The J segment lost 3 bases and the V segment lost 4 bases, leaving 9 bases of the junction unmatched. This CDR3 comprises 17 residues. Germline CDR1 reads SGHAT; CDR2 reads FQNNGV. The CDR3 region is CASSSGRLAGAEETQYF. CDR3 DNA: TGTGCCAGCAGCTCAGGAAGACTAGCGGGAGCGGAAGAGACCCAGTACTTC.

This clonotype was seen more than once but under ten times. The rearrangement links TRBV20-1 to TRBJ2-2; D call uncertain. The V gene's germline CDR1 is DFQATT and CDR2 SNEGSKA (reference sequence). CDR3 length: 14 amino acids. V lost 6 bases, J lost 3 bases, and 14 bases lay in between. In DNA form, the CDR3 reads TGCAGTGCCCCTGTAAAGGGCCACACCGGGGAGCTGTTTTTT. Amino acid sequence: CSAPVKGHTGELFF.

This chain connects TRBV27 to TRBJ1-1; 10 nucleotides line up with TRBD1. V trimming: 6 bases; J trimming: 6 bases; junction bases outside the gene matches: 1. CDR3 length: 12 residues. Germline CDR1 MNHEY, CDR2 SMNVEV (reference sequence). The CDR3 nucleotides read TGTGCCAGCAGGGGGACAGGGGCTGAAGCTTTCTTT. As protein: CASRGTGAEAFF.

This clonotype has a handful of counts. The chain uses TRBV7-2 and TRBJ2-5, with D maybe TRBD2 (5 bases). Trimming removed 1 base at V and 5 bases at J, with 8 bases between. Germline V CDR1 and CDR2: SGHTA, FQGNSA. The CDR3 extends over 13 amino acids. The CDR3 reads CASSLGESETQYF. DNA of the CDR3: TGTGCCAGCAGCTTAGGGGAGTCGGAGACCCAGTACTTC.

The chain carries TRBV5-4 and TRBJ2-1, with 8 bases that match TRBD2. J was trimmed by 10 bases and V by 6 bases; bases with no gene match: 12. The germline CDR1 and CDR2 sequences are SGHNT and YYREEE (reference sequence). The CDR3 spans 14 residues. The CDR3 protein is CASTKGLGIGEQFF. CDR3 DNA sequence: TGTGCCAGCACCAAGGGACTAGGGATAGGGGAGCAGTTCTTC.

The chain is built from TRBV6-5 and TRBJ1-2, with unresolved D. V shed 8 bases and J shed 4 bases, with 14 bases lying between them. CDR1 is MNHEY, CDR2 SVGAGI, per germline. This CDR3 has 13 amino acids. CDR3 in amino acids: CASSSDGVYGYTF. CDR3 DNA: TGTGCCAGCTCCTCAGATGGAGTCTATGGCTACACCTTC.

V usage is TRBV7-2 and J usage is TRBJ2-4; 11 bases map to TRBD2. CDR3 length: 19 residues. Germline loops: CDR1 SGHTA, CDR2 FQGNSA. The junction had 13 bases not matched to a gene; V was cut back by 3 bases and J by 3 bases. For the CDR3, the DNA is TGTGCCAGCAGCTTGCTGGCCGGGCTAGCGGGAGGAGGCAAAAACATTCAGTACTTC. This gives the protein CASSLLAGLAGGGKNIQYF.

V gene TRBV12-3 or TRBV12-4 combines with J gene TRBJ2-1; 10 bases agree with TRBD2. The CDR3 has 17 amino acids. V was clipped by 6 bases and J by 6 bases; unmatched bases: 14. The chain's CDR3 is CASSPSKLAGVGNEQFF. CDR3 DNA sequence: TGTGCCAGCAGCCCTAGTAAGCTAGCGGGAGTAGGCAATGAGCAGTTCTTC.

The chain's CDR3 is CSACRTAKETQYF. The CDR3 DNA follows: TGCAGTGCCTGCCGGACAGCAAAAGAGACCCAGTACTTC. The chain uses TRBV20-1 and TRBJ2-5, with D possibly being TRBD1 (6 bases). V was cut by 6 bases and J by 3 bases, with 14 bases left in between. The germline gives CDR1 DFQATT, CDR2 SNEGSKA (reference sequence). This CDR3 contains 13 residues.

The rearrangement joins TRBV21-1 to TRBJ2-5; TRBD1 is taken as the D call from the table, unchecked against the DNA. The J call may be incorrect, as the DNA end agrees better with TRBJ2-7. TRBV21-1 is deemed a pseudogene. The CDR3 contains 14 residues. This CDR3 reads CASSDRVDSYEQYF. The CDR3 DNA reads as TGTGCCAGCAGCGACAGGGTTGACTCCTACGAGCAGTACTTC.

This chain joins TRBV6-1 and TRBJ1-5; the match to TRBD1 covers 9 bases. V was clipped by 1 base and J by 4 bases; unmatched bases: 5. The CDR3 extends over 16 amino acids. Germline V gives CDR1 MNHNS, CDR2 SASEGT. The CDR3 here is CASSEGDRAGNQPQHF. The CDR3 DNA reads TGTGCCAGCAGTGAAGGGGACAGGGCGGGGAATCAGCCCCAGCATTTT.

Note on this clonotype: A much bigger clone sits one base away, suggesting this may be a read error. The chain employs TRBV7-8 and TRBJ2-3; maybe TRBD2 (6 bases). Germline V CDR1 and CDR2: SGHVS, FQNEAQ. The CDR3 runs to 14 residues. The CDR3 region has the DNA TGTGTCAGCAGCTTTAGCGGAGACACAGATACGCAGTATTTT. It translates to CVSSFSGDTDTQYF. Based on the CDR3 plus reference TRBV7-8 and TRBJ2-3, the full variable domain is GAGVSQSPRYKVAKRGQDVALRCDPISGHVSLFWYQQALGQGPEFLTYFQNEAQLDKSGLPSDRFFAERPEGSVSTLKIQRTQQEDSAVYLCVSSFSGDTDTQYFGPGTRLTVL.

This clonotype was detected only a few times. V is TRBV24-1 and J is TRBJ2-1; 7 positions agree with TRBD1. V shed 9 bases, J shed 5 bases, and the junction held 6 bases outside the gene matches. Germline V gene lookup returns CDR1 KGHDR and CDR2 SFDVKD. The CDR3 runs to 13 residues. The CDR3 nucleotides read TGTGCCACCGAGACAGGGCGCGACAATGAGCAGTTCTTC. It translates to CATETGRDNEQFF.

The chain uses TRBV5-1 and TRBJ2-2; D may be TRBD1 (6 bases). The CDR3 has 16 amino acids. V lost 4 bases and J lost 2, with 15 bases in between. Germline V gives CDR1 SGHRS, CDR2 YFSETQ. CDR3: CASSQNTGTNTGELFF. The CDR3 DNA reads as TGCGCCAGCAGCCAAAATACAGGGACCAACACCGGGGAGCTGTTTTTT.